This T cell receptor beta chain was sequenced for a study of siplizumab effects on memory and regulatory T cells. This clone was seen a single time. V shed 4 bases and J 5 bases; nucleotides not matched to a gene: 12. The CDR3 extends over 15 amino acids. Per germline, CDR1 SGHRS and CDR2 YFSETQ. The method was immunoSEQ multiplex PCR; TCRdb's version includes in-frame clones alone and lacks a portion of them. Altogether approximately 100,000 clones are present, approximately 91% being singletons, with the ten largest covering around 13%. Sequenced sample: non-Treg CD4+ T cells sorted from blood. The TCR originated in a human donor in good health. The rearrangement joins TRBV5-1 to TRBJ2-7; 7 bases are a match to TRBD1. DNA of the CDR3: TGCGCCAGCAGCAACGACAGGGTTTATAGCCACGAGCAGTACTTC. It specifies CASSNDRVYSHEQYF.